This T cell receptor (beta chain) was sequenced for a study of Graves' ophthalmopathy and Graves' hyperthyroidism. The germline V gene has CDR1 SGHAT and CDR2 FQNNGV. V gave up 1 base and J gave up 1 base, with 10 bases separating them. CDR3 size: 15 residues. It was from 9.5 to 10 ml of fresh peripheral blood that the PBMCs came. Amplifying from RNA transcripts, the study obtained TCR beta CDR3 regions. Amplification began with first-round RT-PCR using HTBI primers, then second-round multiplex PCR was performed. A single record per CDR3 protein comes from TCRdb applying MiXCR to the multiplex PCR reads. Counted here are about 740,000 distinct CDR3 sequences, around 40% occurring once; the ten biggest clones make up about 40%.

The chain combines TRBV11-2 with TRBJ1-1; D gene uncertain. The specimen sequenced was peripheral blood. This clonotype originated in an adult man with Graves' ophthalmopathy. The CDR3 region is CASSLGSQENTEAFF. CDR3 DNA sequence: TGTGCCAGCAGCTTAGGGTCCCAGGAGAACACTGAAGCTTTCTTT.